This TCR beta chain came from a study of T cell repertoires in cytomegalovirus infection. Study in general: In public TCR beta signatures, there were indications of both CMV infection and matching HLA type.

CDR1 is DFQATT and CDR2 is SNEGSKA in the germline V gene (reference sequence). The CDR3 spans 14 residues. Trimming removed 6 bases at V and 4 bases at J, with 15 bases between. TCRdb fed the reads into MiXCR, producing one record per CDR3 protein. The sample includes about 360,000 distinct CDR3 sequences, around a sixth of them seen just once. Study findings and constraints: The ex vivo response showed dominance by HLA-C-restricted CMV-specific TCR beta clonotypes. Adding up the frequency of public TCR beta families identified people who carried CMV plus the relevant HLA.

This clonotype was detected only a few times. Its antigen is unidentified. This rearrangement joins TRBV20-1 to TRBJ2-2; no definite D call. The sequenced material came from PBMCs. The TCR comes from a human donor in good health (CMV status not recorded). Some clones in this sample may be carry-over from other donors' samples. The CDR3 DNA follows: TGCAGTGCCCCACGTCCGGGCGGCACCGGGGAGCTGTTTTTT. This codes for CSAPRPGGTGELFF.